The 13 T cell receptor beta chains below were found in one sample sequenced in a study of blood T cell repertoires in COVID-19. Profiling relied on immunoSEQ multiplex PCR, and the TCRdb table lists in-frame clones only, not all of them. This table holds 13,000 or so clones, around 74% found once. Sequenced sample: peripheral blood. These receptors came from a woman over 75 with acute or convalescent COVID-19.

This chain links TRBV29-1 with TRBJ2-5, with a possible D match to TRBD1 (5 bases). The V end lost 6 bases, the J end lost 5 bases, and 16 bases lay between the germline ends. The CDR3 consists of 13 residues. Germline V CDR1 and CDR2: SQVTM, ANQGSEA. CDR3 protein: CSVLGHLGETQYF. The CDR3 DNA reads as TGCAGCGTGCTTGGACACCTTGGGGAGACCCAGTACTTC. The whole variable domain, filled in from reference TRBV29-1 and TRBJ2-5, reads SAVISQKPSRDICQRGTSLTIQCQVDSQVTMMFWYRQQPGQSLTLIATANQGSEATYESGFVIDKFPISRPNLTFSTLTVSNMSPEDSSIYLCSVLGHLGETQYFGPGTRLLVL.

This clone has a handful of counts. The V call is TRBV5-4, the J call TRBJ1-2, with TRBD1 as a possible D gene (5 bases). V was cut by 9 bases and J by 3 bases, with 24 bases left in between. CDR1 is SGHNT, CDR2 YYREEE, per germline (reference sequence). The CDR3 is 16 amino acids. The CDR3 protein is CATRLSRGSGDYGYTF. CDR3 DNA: TGTGCCACCCGATTGTCTCGGGGGAGTGGAGACTATGGCTACACCTTC. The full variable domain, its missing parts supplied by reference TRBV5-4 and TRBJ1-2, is ETGVTQSPTHLIKTRGQQVTLRCSSQSGHNTVSWYQQALGQGPQFIFQYYREEENGRGNFPPRFSGLQFPNYSSELNVNALELDDSALYLCATRLSRGSGDYGYTFGSGTRLTVV.

The CDR3: CASSVDAGGGNTIYF. CDR3 bases: TGTGCCAGCAGCGTAGATGCGGGGGGCGGAAACACCATATATTTT. The chain is built from TRBV9 and TRBJ1-3, with D possibly being TRBD1 (6 bases). Germline CDR1 reads SGDLS; CDR2 reads YYNGEE. This CDR3 is built from 15 residues. Between the trimmed V and J ends, which lost 0 bases and 4 bases, there was a span of 11 bases.

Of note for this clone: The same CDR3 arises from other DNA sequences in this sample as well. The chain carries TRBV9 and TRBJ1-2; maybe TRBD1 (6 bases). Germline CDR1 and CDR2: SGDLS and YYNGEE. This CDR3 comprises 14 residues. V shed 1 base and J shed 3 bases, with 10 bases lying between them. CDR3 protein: CASSVTGLDYGYTF. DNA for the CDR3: TGTGCCAGCAGCGTAACAGGGTTGGACTATGGCTACACCTTC.

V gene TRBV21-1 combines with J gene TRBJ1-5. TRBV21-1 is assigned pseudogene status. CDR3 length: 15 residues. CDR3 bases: TGTGCCAGCAGCAAAGGGGGGGACGGTAATCAGCCCCAGCATTTT. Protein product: CASSKGGDGNQPQHF.

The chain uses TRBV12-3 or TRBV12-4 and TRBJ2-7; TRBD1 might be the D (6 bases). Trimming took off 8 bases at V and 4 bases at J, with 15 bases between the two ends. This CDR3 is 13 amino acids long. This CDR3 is CASGKQGIYEQYF. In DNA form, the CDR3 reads TGTGCCAGCGGCAAACAGGGTATATACGAGCAGTACTTC.

DNA for the CDR3: TGCAGCGTTGAATGGGGAGGTGGGGCTTTCTTT. It encodes CSVEWGGGAFF. The J gene is TRBJ1-1, the V gene TRBV29-1; D call uncertain. V was pared by 2 bases and J by 11 bases, with 12 bases between. Germline CDR1 reads SQVTM; CDR2 reads ANQGSEA. This CDR3 region has 11 residues.

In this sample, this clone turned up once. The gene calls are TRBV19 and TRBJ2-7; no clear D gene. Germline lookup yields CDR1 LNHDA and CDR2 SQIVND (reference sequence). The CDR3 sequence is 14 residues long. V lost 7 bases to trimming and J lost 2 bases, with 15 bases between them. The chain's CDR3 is CASTTTAAAYEQYF. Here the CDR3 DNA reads TGTGCCAGTACGACCACAGCCGCTGCCTACGAGCAGTACTTC.

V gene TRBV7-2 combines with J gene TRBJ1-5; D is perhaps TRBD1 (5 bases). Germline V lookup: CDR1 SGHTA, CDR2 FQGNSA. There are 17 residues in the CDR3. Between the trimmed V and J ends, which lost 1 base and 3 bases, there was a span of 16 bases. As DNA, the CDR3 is TGTGCCAGCAGCTTAGATATTGGCAGGGCAAACAATCAGCCCCAGCATTTT. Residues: CASSLDIGRANNQPQHF. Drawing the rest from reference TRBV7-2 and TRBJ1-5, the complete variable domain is GAGVSQSPSNKVTEKGKDVELRCDPISGHTALYWYRQSLGQGLEFLIYFQGNSAPDKSGLPSDRFSAERTGGSVSTLTIQRTQQEDSAVYLCASSLDIGRANNQPQHFGDGTRLSIL.

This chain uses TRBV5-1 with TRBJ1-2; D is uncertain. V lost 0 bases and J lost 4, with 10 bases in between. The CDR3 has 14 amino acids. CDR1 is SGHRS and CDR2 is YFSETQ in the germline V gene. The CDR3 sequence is CASSLAGVSYGYTF. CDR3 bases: TGCGCCAGCAGCTTGGCCGGAGTTTCCTATGGCTACACCTTC.

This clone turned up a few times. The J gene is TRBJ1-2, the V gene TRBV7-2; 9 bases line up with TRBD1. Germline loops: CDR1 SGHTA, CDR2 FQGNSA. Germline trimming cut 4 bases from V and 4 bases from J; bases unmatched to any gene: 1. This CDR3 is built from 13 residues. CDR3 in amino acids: CASSSGQGYGYTF. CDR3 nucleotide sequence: TGTGCCAGCAGCTCGGGACAGGGCTATGGCTACACCTTC.

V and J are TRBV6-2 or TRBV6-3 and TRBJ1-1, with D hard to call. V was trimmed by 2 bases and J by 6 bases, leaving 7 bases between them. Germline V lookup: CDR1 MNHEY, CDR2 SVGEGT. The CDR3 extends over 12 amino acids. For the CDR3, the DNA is TGTGCCAGCAGTTACCAGTGGTCTGAAGCTTTCTTT. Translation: CASSYQWSEAFF.

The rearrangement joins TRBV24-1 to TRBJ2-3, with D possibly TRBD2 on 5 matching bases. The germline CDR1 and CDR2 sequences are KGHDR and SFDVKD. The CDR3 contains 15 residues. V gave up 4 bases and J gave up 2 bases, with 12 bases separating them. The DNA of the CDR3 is TGTGCCACCAGTGAAGGAGGTCTTCTCACAGATACGCAGTATTTT. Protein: CATSEGGLLTDTQYF.